These 24 T cell receptor beta chains came from one sample sequenced in a study of blood T cell repertoires in COVID-19. Method: immunoSEQ multiplex PCR; TCRdb's copy keeps in-frame clones and lacks some. The repertoire holds about 250,000 clones, with 88% as singletons. Sequenced sample: PBMCs or T cells enriched from blood (not recorded which). The receptors shown here come from a woman between 45 and 65 years old who had recovered from COVID-19.

The chain carries TRBV20-1 and TRBJ1-1; no clear D gene. The CDR3 covers 10 residues. The germline CDR1 and CDR2 sequences are DFQATT and SNEGSKA (reference sequence). The germline V and J ends were trimmed by 5 bases and 8 bases, with 9 bases remaining between them. Written as DNA, the CDR3 is TGCAGTGCTGGATCAGGAGAAGCTTTCTTT. This sequence encodes CSAGSGEAFF.

The chain is built from TRBV14 and TRBJ2-1; 7 bases agree with TRBD2. The V segment lost 1 base and the J segment 0 bases; nucleotides outside the gene matches: 3. From germline, CDR1 is SGHDN and CDR2 FVKESK. The CDR3 spans 16 residues. The chain's CDR3 is CASSQVAGLSYNEQFF. The DNA of the CDR3 is TGTGCCAGCAGCCAAGTAGCGGGCCTCTCCTACAATGAGCAGTTCTTC.

The CDR3 loop is CAISETAGGYGYTF. The CDR3 bases are TGTGCCATCAGTGAGACAGCAGGGGGGTATGGCTACACCTTC. This sequence joins TRBV10-3 and TRBJ1-2; 7 nucleotides agree with TRBD1. After removal of 2 bases from V and 5 bases from J, the junction contained 5 bases not matched to a gene. Germline V CDR1 and CDR2: ENHRY, SYGVKD. The CDR3 has 14 residues.

The rearrangement joins TRBV9 to TRBJ2-1; tentatively, D is TRBD1 (6 bases). The CDR3 sequence is 16 residues long. Trimming removed 0 bases at V and 0 bases at J, with 10 bases between. Germline V gene sequence: CDR1 SGDLS, CDR2 YYNGEE. The CDR3: CASSVVGGHSYNEQFF. The CDR3 coding sequence is TGTGCCAGCAGCGTAGTAGGGGGACACTCCTACAATGAGCAGTTCTTC.

The CDR3 DNA sequence: TGTGCCACCAGCAGAGACGGACAGGTTATTAGCAATCAGCCCCAGCATTTT. Translation gives CATSRDGQVISNQPQHF. The chain combines TRBV15 with TRBJ1-5, with TRBD1 matching over 7 bases. J gave up 0 bases and V 0 bases, and 5 bases lay outside the gene matches. CDR3 size: 17 residues. Germline V lookup: CDR1 LNHNV, CDR2 YYDKDF (reference sequence).

Worth noting for this clone: The identical CDR3 is also encoded by other nucleotide sequences in the sample. This sequence joins TRBV6-5 and TRBJ2-7; 10 bases map to TRBD1. Looked up from germline, CDR1 is MNHEY and CDR2 is SVGAGI. V lost 2 bases, J lost 4 bases, and 2 bases stayed unmatched. The CDR3 is 14 residues long. CDR3 nucleotides: TGTGCCAGCAGTTACCGGGACAGGGGTTACGAGCAGTACTTC. It codes for CASSYRDRGYEQYF.

The chain recombines TRBV19 with TRBJ1-4, with 8 bases matching TRBD1. The ends lost 3 bases at V and 2 bases at J; junction bases unmatched: 8. The CDR3 spans 17 residues. CDR1 is LNHDA, CDR2 SQIVND, per germline (reference sequence). The chain's CDR3 is CASSMSTRGRTNEKLFF. In DNA, the CDR3 is TGTGCCAGTAGTATGAGTACCAGGGGGCGGACTAATGAAAAACTGTTTTTT.

The chain recombines TRBV2 with TRBJ2-1; 10 bases are a match to TRBD2. The CDR3 length is 15 residues. In germline, CDR1 is SNHLY, CDR2 FYNNEI. Trimming at V came to 1 base and at J to 6 bases, leaving 3 bases not matched to a gene. CDR3 loop: CASSEGSSGSNEQFF. As DNA, the CDR3 is TGTGCCAGCAGTGAAGGCTCTAGCGGGAGCAATGAGCAGTTCTTC.

The gene calls are TRBV28 and TRBJ2-7; 7 nucleotides match TRBD2. Per germline, CDR1 MDHEN and CDR2 SYDVKM. The J segment lost 5 bases and the V segment lost 3 bases, leaving 7 bases of the junction unmatched. The CDR3 totals 14 residues. The CDR3 here is CASSLGGSVHEQYF. Here the CDR3 DNA reads TGTGCCAGCAGTTTGGGCGGGAGCGTCCACGAGCAGTACTTC.

This sequence joins TRBV28 and TRBJ2-5; 8 bases are shared with TRBD1. V trimming: 2 bases; J trimming: 1 base; junction bases outside the gene matches: 6. CDR3 length equals 16 residues. Germline V gene data show CDR1 as MDHEN and CDR2 as SYDVKM. CDR3: CASSLIGGQGQETQYF. The DNA of the CDR3 is TGTGCCAGCAGTTTAATCGGAGGACAGGGCCAAGAGACCCAGTACTTC.

The chain carries TRBV15 and TRBJ1-1; D is unclear. The germline CDR1 and CDR2 sequences are LNHNV and YYDKDF (reference sequence). The CDR3 extends over 15 amino acids. The V end was cut by 0 bases, the J end by 0 bases, with 8 bases between. CDR3: CATSRDSGLNTEAFF. CDR3 DNA: TGTGCCACCAGCAGAGACTCGGGTTTGAACACTGAAGCTTTCTTT. The full variable domain, with the rest looked up from reference TRBV15 and TRBJ1-1, is DAMVIQNPRYQVTQFGKPVTLSCSQTLNHNVMYWYQQKSSQAPKLLFHYYDKDFNNEADTPDNFQSRRPNTSFCFLDIRSPGLGDTAMYLCATSRDSGLNTEAFFGQGTRLTVV.

V usage is TRBV2 and J usage is TRBJ2-2; tentatively, D is TRBD2 (6 bases). The V gene's germline CDR1 is SNHLY and CDR2 FYNNEI. The CDR3 is 16 amino acids. Trimming stripped 2 bases from V and 4 bases from J, with 14 bases between. CDR3 amino acids: CASSEWGGKGTGELFF. The CDR3 DNA sequence: TGTGCCAGCAGTGAATGGGGCGGGAAGGGCACCGGGGAGCTGTTTTTT.

CDR3 sequence reads: CASSILLGVDRNEQYF. As DNA, the CDR3 is TGTGCCAGTAGTATTTTGTTGGGAGTAGATAGAAACGAGCAGTACTTC. V and J are TRBV19 and TRBJ2-7; a weak D match, TRBD2 (5 bases). CDR1 and CDR2 (germline): LNHDA, SQIVND (reference sequence). Trimming removed 3 bases at V and 5 bases at J, with 20 bases between. This CDR3 has 16 amino acids.

This sequence joins TRBV7-3 and TRBJ2-3, with unresolved D. Trimming shortened V by 2 bases and J by 1 base, and 4 bases separated the two germline ends. The CDR3 contains 13 residues. Germline V CDR1 and CDR2: SGHTA, FQGTGA. The CDR3 loop reads CASSLGRTDTQYF. CDR3 DNA sequence: TGTGCCAGCAGCTTAGGGCGCACAGATACGCAGTATTTT.

V is TRBV18 and J is TRBJ2-3; 10 bases line up with TRBD2. The J segment lost 4 bases and the V segment lost 6 bases, leaving 13 bases of the junction unmatched. This CDR3 region has 17 residues. Germline V lookup: CDR1 KGHSH, CDR2 LQKENI. The CDR3 reads CASSPGTSAIWSDTQYF. CDR3 nucleotides: TGTGCCAGCTCCCCCGGGACTAGCGCCATCTGGTCAGATACGCAGTATTTT. Complete variable domain (other parts from reference TRBV18 and TRBJ2-3): NAGVMQNPRHLVRRRGQEARLRCSPMKGHSHVYWYRQLPEEGLKFMVYLQKENIIDESGMPKERFSAEFPKEGPSILRIQQVVRGDSAAYFCASSPGTSAIWSDTQYFGPGTRLTVL.

This chain connects TRBV4-1 to TRBJ2-1; the match to TRBD2 covers 9 bases. The CDR3 extends over 16 amino acids. Germline lookup yields CDR1 MGHRA and CDR2 YSYEKL. With V trimmed by 2 bases and J by 9 bases, 11 bases remained unmatched. The DNA of the CDR3 is TGCGCCAGCAGCCAATTTGCGGGGGGGATTGGTAGTGAGCAGTTCTTC. It yields the protein CASSQFAGGIGSEQFF.

The chain has TRBV4-3 and TRBJ2-1, with D perhaps matching TRBD2 (7 bases). The CDR3 loop spans 14 amino acids. Trimming took off 0 bases at V and 7 bases at J, with 10 bases between the two ends. The V gene's germline CDR1 is LGHNA and CDR2 YSLEER. The CDR3, as DNA: TGCGCCAGCAGCCAAGATGGGGGGGCGAATGAGCAGTTCTTC. It codes for CASSQDGGANEQFF.

DNA of the CDR3: TGTGCCAGCAGCCAAGCTGGCGGGAGCGTCTACAATGAGCAGTTCTTC. Translating it yields CASSQAGGSVYNEQFF. This chain uses TRBV3-1 (or the pseudogene TRBV3-2) with TRBJ2-1; 7 bases are a match to TRBD2. Germline V CDR1 and CDR2: LGHDT, YNNKEL (reference sequence). The V gene end was trimmed by 1 base and the J gene end by 3 bases; junction bases not matched to a gene: 6. This CDR3 has 16 amino acids.

The chain is built from TRBV18 and TRBJ2-3, with D perhaps matching TRBD1 (6 bases). Trimming removed 0 bases at V and 4 bases at J, with 8 bases between. The CDR3 covers 14 residues. Germline V CDR1 and CDR2: KGHSH, LQKENI. CDR3 amino acids: CASSPPRGSDTQYF. The CDR3 DNA reads as TGTGCCAGCTCACCACCGAGGGGGTCAGATACGCAGTATTTT.

The V gene is TRBV30, the J gene TRBJ2-1; D is possibly TRBD2 (6 bases). The CDR3 sequence is 12 residues long. The V end was cut by 5 bases, the J end by 10 bases, with 15 bases between. In germline, CDR1 is GTSNPN, CDR2 SVGIG (reference sequence). The CDR3 loop reads CAWSWGGNEQFF. The CDR3 DNA reads TGTGCCTGGTCATGGGGAGGAAACGAGCAGTTCTTC.

The chain has TRBV18 and TRBJ2-1, with 10 bases fitting TRBD2. V gave up 0 bases and J gave up 2 bases; unmatched junction bases: 10. CDR1 is KGHSH and CDR2 is LQKENI in the germline V gene. This CDR3 has 19 residues. The CDR3 region has the DNA TGTGCCAGCTCACCACCTTTCTCTAGCGGGAGTATCACCTACAATGAGCAGTTCTTC. Translation: CASSPPFSSGSITYNEQFF.

This chain joins TRBV6-5 and TRBJ2-1; unclear D gene. The CDR3 runs to 13 residues. Looked up from germline, CDR1 is MNHEY and CDR2 is SVGAGI. V lost 5 bases to trimming and J lost 8 bases, with 13 bases between them. CDR3 nucleotides: TGTGCCAGCAGTAACGAGATAGCCCATGAGCAGTTCTTC. Translating it yields CASSNEIAHEQFF.

V gene TRBV19 combines with J gene TRBJ1-1; TRBD1 matches at 9 bases. CDR3 size: 14 residues. Germline values: CDR1 LNHDA, CDR2 SQIVND (reference sequence). V dropped 5 bases and J dropped 8; count of bases not matched to a gene: 9. The CDR3 spells CASSGWTGEFEAFF. As DNA, the CDR3 is TGTGCCAGTAGTGGGTGGACAGGGGAATTCGAAGCTTTCTTT.

The genes are TRBV6-2 or TRBV6-3 and TRBJ2-1, with 9 bases lining up with TRBD1. CDR3 length equals 18 residues. The germline V gene encodes CDR1 MNHEY and CDR2 SVGEGT. V shed 5 bases and J 8 bases; nucleotides not matched to a gene: 19. CDR3: CASSHYRGRGGSSDEQFF. For the CDR3, the DNA is TGTGCCAGCAGTCATTACAGGGGGCGAGGCGGGAGCTCCGATGAGCAGTTCTTC.